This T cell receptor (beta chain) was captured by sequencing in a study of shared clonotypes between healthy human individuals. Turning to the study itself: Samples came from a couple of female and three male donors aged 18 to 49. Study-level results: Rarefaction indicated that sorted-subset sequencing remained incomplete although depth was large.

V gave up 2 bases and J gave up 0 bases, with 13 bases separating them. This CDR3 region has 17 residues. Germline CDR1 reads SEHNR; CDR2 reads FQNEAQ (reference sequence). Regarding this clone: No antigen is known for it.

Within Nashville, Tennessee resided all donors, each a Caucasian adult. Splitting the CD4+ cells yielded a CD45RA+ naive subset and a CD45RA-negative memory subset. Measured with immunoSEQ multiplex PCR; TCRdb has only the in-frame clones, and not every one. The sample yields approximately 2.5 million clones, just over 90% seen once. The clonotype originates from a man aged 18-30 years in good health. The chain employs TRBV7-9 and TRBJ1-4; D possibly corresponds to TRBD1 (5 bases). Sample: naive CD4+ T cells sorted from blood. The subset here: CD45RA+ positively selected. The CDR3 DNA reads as TGTGCCAGCAGCTTACTGACAGTGGGGTCAACTAATGAAAAACTGTTTTTT. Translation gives CASSLLTVGSTNEKLFF.